The 31 T cell receptor beta chains below all came from one sample that was sequenced in a study of cytomegalovirus exposure and HLA in healthy donors. 13 Jbeta primers and 60 Vbeta primers were used for the PCR. Assay used: immunoSEQ multiplex PCR; TCRdb lists only in-frame clones, some missing. This sample has 75,000 to 90,000 clones, with around 78% found just once. The sequenced sample was PBMCs. The source of these receptors is a man aged 40-55 years in good health and CMV-seronegative.

The V and J genes are TRBV28 and TRBJ2-1, with D possibly matching TRBD2 (6 bases). CDR1 is MDHEN, CDR2 SYDVKM, per germline. V was cut by 1 base and J by 6 bases, with 16 bases left in between. The CDR3 covers 16 residues. The CDR3 DNA is TGTGCCAGCAGTTTATACGGCGGGTGGAGGGGCAATGAGCAGTTCTTC. It yields the protein CASSLYGGWRGNEQFF.

This chain joins TRBV30 and TRBJ2-1, with 9 positions matching TRBD2. In germline, CDR1 is GTSNPN, CDR2 SVGIG (reference sequence). V shed 5 bases and J 9 bases; nucleotides not matched to a gene: 14. The CDR3 is 15 residues long. The CDR3 loop reads CAWAGLAGKIGEQFF. The CDR3, as DNA: TGTGCCTGGGCGGGGCTAGCGGGAAAGATAGGTGAGCAGTTCTTC. Filled out from reference TRBV30 and TRBJ2-1, the complete variable domain reads SQTIHQWPATLVQPVGSPLSLECTVEGTSNPNLYWYRQAAGRGLQLLFYSVGIGQISSEVPQNLSASRPQDRQFILSSKKLLLSDSGFYLCAWAGLAGKIGEQFFGPGTRLTVL.

A few counts support this clone. The chain recombines TRBV7-2 with TRBJ2-1, with D tentatively TRBD2 (6 bases). Per germline, CDR1 SGHTA and CDR2 FQGNSA. V dropped 8 bases and J dropped 4 bases, with 18 bases sitting between them. The CDR3 is made up of 15 amino acids. The CDR3 nucleotides read TGTGCCAGCCGGGAGAACCGGGGCATGTACAATGAGCAGTTCTTC. Amino acid sequence: CASRENRGMYNEQFF.

This sequence joins TRBV29-1 and TRBJ2-5, with 11 bases aligning to TRBD2. The germline V gene encodes CDR1 SQVTM and CDR2 ANQGSEA. Trimming took 4 bases from V and 2 from J; bases not matched to a gene: 3. The CDR3 sequence is 14 residues long. The CDR3 region has the DNA TGCAGCGTTGGTATAGCGGGAGGGCAAGAGACCCAGTACTTC. The encoded protein is CSVGIAGGQETQYF.

The rearrangement links TRBV30 to TRBJ1-2, with D possibly being TRBD1 (5 bases). The ends were cut back, 7 bases at V and 4 bases at J, with 16 bases in the middle. The CDR3 runs to 13 residues. In germline, CDR1 is GTSNPN, CDR2 SVGIG (reference sequence). The CDR3 loop is CALNLGTVYGYTF. In DNA form, the CDR3 reads TGTGCCTTAAACCTAGGGACTGTCTATGGCTACACCTTC.

The rearrangement links TRBV5-1 to TRBJ2-6, with a weak D call TRBD2 (6 bases). Trimming cost V 0 bases and J 2 bases, with 9 bases left between them. Looked up from germline, CDR1 is SGHRS and CDR2 is YFSETQ. The CDR3 is 16 residues long. In DNA, the CDR3 is TGCGCCAGCAGCTTGGCCCCGGGGGCTGGGGCCAACGTCCTGACTTTC. Amino acids: CASSLAPGAGANVLTF.

J is TRBJ2-1 and V is TRBV7-2; maybe TRBD1 (5 bases). CDR3 length: 11 amino acids. Trimming removed 5 bases from V and 9 bases from J, with 8 bases in between. The germline gives CDR1 SGHTA, CDR2 FQGNSA. The CDR3 spells CASSRTSEQFF. The CDR3 region has the DNA TGTGCCAGCAGCCGGACATCTGAGCAGTTCTTC.

The chain couples TRBV4-3 to TRBJ1-2; TRBD1 aligns across 11 bases. V lost 3 bases to trimming and J lost 8 bases; unmatched junction nucleotides: 11. Per the germline V gene, CDR1 is LGHNA and CDR2 is YSLEER. The CDR3 consists of 16 residues. The CDR3 is CASSQEHGQGAGGYTF. CDR3 sequence (DNA): TGCGCCAGCAGCCAGGAGCACGGACAGGGGGCAGGAGGCTACACCTTC.

The chain recombines TRBV2 with TRBJ1-4, with TRBD1 matching 10 bases. Germline V gene data show CDR1 as SNHLY and CDR2 as FYNNEI. This CDR3 is 13 amino acids long. Unmatched junction bases numbered 5, after V lost 6 bases and J lost 10 bases. CDR3 sequence: CASSAGTGAKLFF. The CDR3 DNA reads as TGTGCCAGCAGCGCCGGGACAGGGGCAAAACTGTTTTTT. The whole variable domain, remainder taken from reference TRBV2 and TRBJ1-4, is EPEVTQTPSHQVTQMGQEVILRCVPISNHLYFYWYRQILGQKVEFLVSFYNNEISEKSEIFDDQFSVERPDGSNFTLKIRSTKLEDSAMYFCASSAGTGAKLFFGSGTQLSVL.

This clone was recorded once. The CDR3 nucleotides read TGTGCCAGTAGTATTGGAGGGCGGAGTGAAAAACTGTTTTTT. Translating it yields CASSIGGRSEKLFF. V is TRBV19 and J is TRBJ1-4; D is undetermined. Germline assignment: CDR1 LNHDA and CDR2 SQIVND (reference sequence). Trimming removed 3 bases from V and 7 bases from J, with 12 bases in between. The CDR3 loop spans 14 amino acids.

This clone was counted only a few times. The V call is TRBV5-1, the J call TRBJ2-7; 8 nucleotides match TRBD1. The J segment lost 3 bases and the V segment lost 4 bases, leaving 6 bases of the junction unmatched. The CDR3 covers 14 residues. CDR1 is SGHRS and CDR2 is YFSETQ in the germline V gene. The CDR3 DNA reads as TGCGCCAGCAGCCGGAGCAGGGGGCTCTACGAGCAGTACTTC. Translated: CASSRSRGLYEQYF.

The V gene is TRBV18, the J gene TRBJ2-3; D not resolved. The CDR3 consists of 14 residues. The germline V gene encodes CDR1 KGHSH and CDR2 LQKENI. Trimming left V 6 bases short and J 0 bases short, with 10 bases between. CDR3 DNA: TGTGCCAGCTCCCCGGGTAGTAGCACAGATACGCAGTATTTT. Amino acids: CASSPGSSTDTQYF.

The rearrangement uses TRBV10-1 and TRBJ2-3; 8 bases are a match to TRBD2. CDR1 WNHNN and CDR2 SYGVQD come from the germline V gene (reference sequence). Trimming removed 0 bases from V and 4 bases from J; junction bases left unmatched: 12. CDR3 length: 18 amino acids. This CDR3 is CASSESTMVAGKADTQYF. CDR3 coding DNA: TGCGCCAGCAGTGAGTCGACTATGGTAGCGGGAAAGGCAGATACGCAGTATTTT.

This clone was seen just once. The chain recombines TRBV7-2 with TRBJ2-1; 8 positions agree with TRBD2. The V gene's germline CDR1 is SGHTA and CDR2 FQGNSA. This CDR3 comprises 14 residues. V shed 3 bases, J shed 10 bases, and the junction held 8 bases outside the gene matches. The CDR3: CASSFEREFNEQFF. Written as DNA, the CDR3 is TGTGCCAGCAGCTTCGAGCGGGAGTTTAACGAGCAGTTCTTC.

This clone occurred a few times. The chain couples TRBV10-3 to TRBJ2-1, with 8 bases aligning to TRBD1. The trim removed 7 bases at V and 7 bases at J, leaving 6 bases unmatched. CDR3 size: 13 residues. Per the germline V gene, CDR1 is ENHRY and CDR2 is SYGVKD. CDR3 loop: CAITTTGDNEQFF. For the CDR3, the DNA is TGTGCCATCACCACGACAGGGGATAATGAGCAGTTCTTC.

The V and J genes are TRBV1 and TRBJ1-2; TRBD1, the table's D call, lacks a check against the DNA. TRBV1 is a known pseudogene. The CDR3 covers 14 residues. The CDR3 spells CTCSQGAGPYGYTF. In DNA form, the CDR3 reads TGCACCTGCAGCCAAGGGGCAGGGCCCTATGGCTACACCTTC.

The chain combines TRBV28 with TRBJ2-7, with 7 bases matching TRBD1. From germline, CDR1 is MDHEN and CDR2 SYDVKM. V trimming: 6 bases; J trimming: 6 bases; junction bases outside the gene matches: 11. The CDR3 spans 14 residues. CDR3 residues: CASSLTGTDGEQYF. Written as DNA, the CDR3 is TGTGCCAGCAGCCTTACCGGGACAGACGGCGAGCAGTACTTC.

This clone was recorded a few times. This rearrangement joins TRBV30 to TRBJ1-2; TRBD1 might be the D (6 bases). The CDR3 has 11 amino acids. In germline, CDR1 is GTSNPN, CDR2 SVGIG (reference sequence). The ends were cut back, 2 bases at V and 6 bases at J, with 7 bases in the middle. The CDR3 is CAWSPGDGYTF. The CDR3 DNA is TGTGCCTGGAGTCCAGGGGATGGCTACACCTTC.

V and J are TRBV5-1 and TRBJ1-1; 9 positions match TRBD1. The CDR3 has 15 amino acids. CDR1 is SGHRS and CDR2 is YFSETQ in the germline V gene. V dropped 5 bases and J dropped 6; count of bases not matched to a gene: 11. The CDR3 is CASRITGTGLAEAFF. In DNA form, the CDR3 reads TGCGCCAGCAGGATTACCGGGACAGGGTTGGCTGAAGCTTTCTTT.

The chain links TRBV20-1 to TRBJ1-2, with D unclear. The CDR3 is made up of 10 amino acids. Trimming pared 5 bases from V and 3 bases from J, leaving 4 bases between. From germline, CDR1 is DFQATT and CDR2 SNEGSKA (reference sequence). This CDR3 reads CSAADYGYTF. Written as DNA, the CDR3 is TGCAGTGCTGCAGACTATGGCTACACCTTC.

This chain connects TRBV28 to TRBJ2-1; D may be TRBD2 (6 bases). The CDR3 extends over 14 amino acids. V dropped 1 base and J dropped 10 bases, with 14 bases sitting between them. From germline, CDR1 is MDHEN and CDR2 SYDVKM. CDR3 protein: CASSLSGRLAEQFF. The DNA of the CDR3 is TGTGCCAGCAGTTTATCAGGGAGGTTAGCCGAGCAGTTCTTC.

The J gene is TRBJ2-7, the V gene TRBV6-5; D is possibly TRBD1 (6 bases). The CDR3 has 15 residues. V lost 7 bases, J lost 2 bases, and 18 bases lay in between. Germline CDR1 MNHEY, CDR2 SVGAGI. CDR3 amino acids: CASTTQRDTTYEQYF. The CDR3 coding sequence is TGTGCCAGCACAACCCAACGGGACACGACCTACGAGCAGTACTTC.

The chain links TRBV9 to TRBJ2-1; tentatively, D is TRBD2 (5 bases). Germline CDR1 and CDR2: SGDLS and YYNGEE. The CDR3 is 17 amino acids. With 3 bases removed from V and 7 bases from J, the gap between germline ends came to 23 bases. In nucleotides, the CDR3 is TGTGCCAGCAGCGATAGGATTAGCGACGTTATTTTAAATGAGCAGTTCTTC. This translates into CASSDRISDVILNEQFF. Full variable domain (remainder filled in from reference TRBV9 and TRBJ2-1): DSGVTQTPKHLITATGQRVTLRCSPRSGDLSVYWYQQSLDQGLQFLIQYYNGEERAKGNILERFSAQQFPDLHSELNLSSLELGDSALYFCASSDRISDVILNEQFFGPGTRLTVL.

The gene calls are TRBV9 and TRBJ2-3; 10 bases line up with TRBD2. J gave up 4 bases and V 3 bases, and 5 bases lay outside the gene matches. Germline V gene sequence: CDR1 SGDLS, CDR2 YYNGEE. The CDR3 runs 15 residues. Written as DNA, the CDR3 is TGTGCCAGCAGCGCCGGGACTAGCGAGGCAGATACGCAGTATTTT. This sequence encodes CASSAGTSEADTQYF.

CDR3 sequence reads: CASSSRTGAGTQYF. As DNA, the CDR3 is TGTGCCAGCAGTAGTAGGACAGGGGCAGGGACCCAGTACTTC. This chain uses TRBV6-1 with TRBJ2-5, with TRBD1 matching over 9 bases. The ends lost 5 bases at V and 7 bases at J; junction bases unmatched: 8. This CDR3 is built from 14 residues. Germline assignment: CDR1 MNHNS and CDR2 SASEGT.

This clone was seen more than once but under ten times. CDR3 protein: CSVETGGRYPGELFF. CDR3 in DNA: TGCAGCGTTGAGACGGGAGGGCGTTATCCCGGGGAGCTGTTTTTT. The chain combines TRBV29-1 with TRBJ2-2; 8 nucleotides match TRBD2. The V gene end was trimmed by 3 bases and the J gene end by 6 bases; junction bases not matched to a gene: 9. The CDR3 is made up of 15 amino acids. CDR1 and CDR2 from the germline V gene are SQVTM and ANQGSEA.

The chain employs TRBV10-3 and TRBJ1-1; D possibly corresponds to TRBD1 (6 bases). Germline assignment: CDR1 ENHRY and CDR2 SYGVKD. The CDR3 is 13 residues long. V lost 3 bases, J lost 11 bases, and 16 bases lay in between. The CDR3: CAISDGGPGEAFF. The CDR3, as DNA: TGTGCCATCAGTGACGGGGGGCCCGGCGAGGCTTTCTTT.

The DNA of the CDR3 is TGTGCCAGCAGTCCGGGGGGGGTTTTGCCCCAGCATTTT. Translating gives CASSPGGVLPQHF. V gene TRBV28 combines with J gene TRBJ1-5, with D possibly TRBD1 on 5 matching bases. The germline V gene has CDR1 MDHEN and CDR2 SYDVKM. Trimming took 5 bases from V and 9 from J, leaving 14 bases between them. CDR3 size: 13 residues.

The chain joins TRBV28 to TRBJ1-1; D ambiguous. The CDR3 loop spans 11 amino acids. CDR1 is MDHEN and CDR2 is SYDVKM in the germline V gene. V shed 8 bases and J shed 11 bases, with 15 bases lying between them. The chain's CDR3 is CASLQWPEAFF. The CDR3 bases are TGTGCCAGCCTACAGTGGCCCGAGGCTTTCTTT.

This clone was detected only a few times. V is TRBV10-3 and J is TRBJ1-2; D gene unclear. The CDR3 has 13 amino acids. Trimming took off 2 bases at V and 4 bases at J, with 8 bases between the two ends. Germline CDR1 and CDR2: ENHRY and SYGVKD. CDR3 in DNA: TGTGCCATCAGTGAGGGGTCGGGCTATGGCTACACCTTC. It specifies CAISEGSGYGYTF.

The V call is TRBV11-2, the J call TRBJ1-2; D is unresolved. The V end lost 1 base, the J end lost 7 bases, and 16 bases lay between the germline ends. CDR1 and CDR2 from the germline V gene are SGHAT and FQNNGV. The CDR3 covers 15 residues. CDR3 protein: CASSLAPGGGGGYTF. CDR3 in DNA: TGTGCCAGCAGCTTAGCGCCGGGAGGCGGAGGTGGCTACACCTTC.